A selection of T cell receptor beta chains follows, all from one sample in a study of T cells in localized non-small cell lung cancer. Sequencing used immunoSEQ multiplex PCR; TCRdb keeps in-frame clones, though not all of them. The sample includes approximately 35,000 clones, roughly 90% seen only once; the top ten take around 4.1%. Here the sequenced sample was peripheral blood, taken before any cancer treatment. These TCRs come from a man aged 40 to 70 with stage I lung adenocarcinoma. Both conserved end residues are part of each CDR3. D genes are given only for firm matches.

V gene	D gene	J gene	CDR3 protein	CDR3 DNA
TRBV6-1	.	TRBJ2-1	CATSWSSEQFF	TGTGCCACCTCCTGGAGCAGTGAGCAGTTCTTC
TRBV29-1	.	TRBJ1-5	CSVVLGSNQPQHF	TGCAGCGTTGTTTTGGGAAGCAATCAGCCCCAGCATTTT
TRBV7-2	.	TRBJ1-1	CASSLRGDLNTEAFF	TGTGCCAGCAGCTTAAGGGGGGACTTGAACACTGAAGCTTTCTTT
TRBV11-2	TRBD2	TRBJ2-7	CASSLGLAAYEQYF	TGTGCCAGCAGCTTAGGGCTAGCGGCCTACGAGCAGTACTTC
TRBV2	.	TRBJ1-2	CASSGTKGNYGYTF	TGTGCCAGCAGTGGAACAAAGGGTAACTATGGCTACACCTTC
TRBV18	.	TRBJ1-1	CASSARQQTQNTEAFF	TGTGCCAGCTCAGCCAGACAGCAAACCCAGAACACTGAAGCTTTCTTT
TRBV27	.	TRBJ1-2	CASSTQENYGYTF	TGTGCCAGCAGTACACAGGAGAACTATGGCTACACCTTC
TRBV7-2	TRBD2	TRBJ2-7	CASSQGLAGPTYEQYF	TGTGCCAGCAGCCAGGGACTAGCGGGGCCCACCTACGAGCAGTACTTC
TRBV10-3	TRBD1	TRBJ1-2	CAISEGQGVLGYTF	TGTGCCATCAGTGAGGGCCAGGGGGTCCTCGGCTACACCTTC
TRBV25-1	.	TRBJ2-7	CASSESDSYSYEQYF	TGTGCCAGCAGTGAATCGGACAGTTACTCCTACGAGCAGTACTTC
TRBV30	TRBD2	TRBJ2-3	CAWSPAGGTDTQYF	TGTGCCTGGAGTCCAGCGGGGGGCACAGATACGCAGTATTTT